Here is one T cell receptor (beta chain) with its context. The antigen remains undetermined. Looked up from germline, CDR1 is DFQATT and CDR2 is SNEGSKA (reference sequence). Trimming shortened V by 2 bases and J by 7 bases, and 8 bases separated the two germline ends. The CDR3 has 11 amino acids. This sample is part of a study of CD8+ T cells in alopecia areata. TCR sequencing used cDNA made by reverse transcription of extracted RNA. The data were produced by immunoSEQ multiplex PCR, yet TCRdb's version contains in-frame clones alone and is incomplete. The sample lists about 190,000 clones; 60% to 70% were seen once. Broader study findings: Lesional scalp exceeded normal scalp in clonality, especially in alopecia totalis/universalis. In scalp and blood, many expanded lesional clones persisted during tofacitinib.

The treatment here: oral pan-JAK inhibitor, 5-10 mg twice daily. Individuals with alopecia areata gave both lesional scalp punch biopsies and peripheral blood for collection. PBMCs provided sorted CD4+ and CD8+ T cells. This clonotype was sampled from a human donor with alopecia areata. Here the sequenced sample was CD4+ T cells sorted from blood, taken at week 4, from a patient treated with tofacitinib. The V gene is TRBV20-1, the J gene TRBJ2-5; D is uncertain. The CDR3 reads CSARPEGTQYF. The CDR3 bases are TGCAGTGCTAGACCCGAAGGGACCCAGTACTTC.